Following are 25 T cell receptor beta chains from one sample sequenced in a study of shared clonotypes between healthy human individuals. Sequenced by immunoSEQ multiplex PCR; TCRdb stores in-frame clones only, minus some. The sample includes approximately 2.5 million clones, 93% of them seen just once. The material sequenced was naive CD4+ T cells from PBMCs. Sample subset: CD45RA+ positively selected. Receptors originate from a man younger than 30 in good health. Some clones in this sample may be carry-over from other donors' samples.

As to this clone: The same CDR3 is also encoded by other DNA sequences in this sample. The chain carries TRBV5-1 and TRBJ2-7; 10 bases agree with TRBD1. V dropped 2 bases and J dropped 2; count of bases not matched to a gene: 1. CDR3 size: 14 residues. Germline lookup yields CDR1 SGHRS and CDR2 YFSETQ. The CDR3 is CASSLGTGAYEQYF. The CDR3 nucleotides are TGCGCCAGCAGCTTAGGGACAGGGGCCTACGAGCAGTACTTC.

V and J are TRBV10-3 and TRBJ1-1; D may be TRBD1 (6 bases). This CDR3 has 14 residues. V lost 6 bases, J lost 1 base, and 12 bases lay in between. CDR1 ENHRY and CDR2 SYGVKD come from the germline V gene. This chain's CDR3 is CAIRSGETNTEAFF. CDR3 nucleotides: TGTGCCATCAGATCAGGGGAGACGAACACTGAAGCTTTCTTT.

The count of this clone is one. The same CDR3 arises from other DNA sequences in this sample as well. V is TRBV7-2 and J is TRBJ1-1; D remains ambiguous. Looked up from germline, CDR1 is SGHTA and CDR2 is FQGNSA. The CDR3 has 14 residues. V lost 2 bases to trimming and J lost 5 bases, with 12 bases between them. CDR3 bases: TGTGCCAGCAGCTTACGACACGGAGGTACTGAAGCTTTCTTT. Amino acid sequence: CASSLRHGGTEAFF.

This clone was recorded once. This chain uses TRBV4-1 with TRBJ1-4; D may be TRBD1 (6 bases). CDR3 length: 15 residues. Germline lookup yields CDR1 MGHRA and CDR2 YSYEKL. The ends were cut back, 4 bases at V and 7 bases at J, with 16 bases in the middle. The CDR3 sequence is CASSPAGARGEKLFF. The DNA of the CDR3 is TGCGCCAGCAGCCCCGCGGGGGCTCGGGGTGAAAAACTGTTTTTT.

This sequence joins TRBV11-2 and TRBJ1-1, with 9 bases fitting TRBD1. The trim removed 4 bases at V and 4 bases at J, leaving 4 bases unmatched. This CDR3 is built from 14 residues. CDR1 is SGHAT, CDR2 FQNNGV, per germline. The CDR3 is CASSSTGGPTEAFF. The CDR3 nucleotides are TGTGCCAGCAGCTCAACAGGGGGCCCCACTGAAGCTTTCTTT. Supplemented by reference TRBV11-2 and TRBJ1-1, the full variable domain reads EAGVAQSPRYKIIEKRQSVAFWCNPISGHATLYWYQQILGQGPKLLIQFQNNGVVDDSQLPKDRFSAERLKGVDSTLKIQPAKLEDSAVYLCASSSTGGPTEAFFGQGTRLTVV.

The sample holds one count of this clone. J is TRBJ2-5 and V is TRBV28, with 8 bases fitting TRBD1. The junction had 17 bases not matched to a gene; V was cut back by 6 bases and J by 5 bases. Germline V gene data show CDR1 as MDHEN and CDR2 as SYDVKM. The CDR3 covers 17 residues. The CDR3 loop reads CASRSLHRAGGVETQYF. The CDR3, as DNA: TGTGCCAGCAGGTCCCTTCATCGGGCAGGGGGCGTGGAGACCCAGTACTTC. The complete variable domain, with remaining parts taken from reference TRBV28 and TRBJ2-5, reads DVKVTQSSRYLVKRTGEKVFLECVQDMDHENMFWYRQDPGLGLRLIYFSYDVKMKEKGDIPEGYSVSREKKERFSLILESASTNQTSMYLCASRSLHRAGGVETQYFGPGTRLLVL.

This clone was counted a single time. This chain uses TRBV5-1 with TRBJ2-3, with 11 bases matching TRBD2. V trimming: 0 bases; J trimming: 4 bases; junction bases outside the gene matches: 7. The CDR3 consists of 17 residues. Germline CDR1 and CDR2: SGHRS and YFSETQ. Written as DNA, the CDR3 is TGCGCCAGCAGCTTGGGCCTAGCGGGAGGAGGGCCAGATACGCAGTATTTT. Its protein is CASSLGLAGGGPDTQYF.

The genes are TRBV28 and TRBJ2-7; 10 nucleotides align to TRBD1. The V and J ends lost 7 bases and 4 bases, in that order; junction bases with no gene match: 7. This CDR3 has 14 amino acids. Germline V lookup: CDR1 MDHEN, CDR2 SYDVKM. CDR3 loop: CASIWTGGSYEQYF. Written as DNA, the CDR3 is TGTGCCAGCATTTGGACAGGGGGAAGTTACGAGCAGTACTTC. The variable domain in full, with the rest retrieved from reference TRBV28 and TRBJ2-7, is DVKVTQSSRYLVKRTGEKVFLECVQDMDHENMFWYRQDPGLGLRLIYFSYDVKMKEKGDIPEGYSVSREKKERFSLILESASTNQTSMYLCASIWTGGSYEQYFGPGTRLTVT.

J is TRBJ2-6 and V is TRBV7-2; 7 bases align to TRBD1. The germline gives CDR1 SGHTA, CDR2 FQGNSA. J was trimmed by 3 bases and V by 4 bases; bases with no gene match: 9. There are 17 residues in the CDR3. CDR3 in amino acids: CASSSQGSFVGANVLTF. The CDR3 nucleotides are TGTGCCAGCAGCTCACAGGGGAGCTTTGTTGGGGCCAACGTCCTGACTTTC.

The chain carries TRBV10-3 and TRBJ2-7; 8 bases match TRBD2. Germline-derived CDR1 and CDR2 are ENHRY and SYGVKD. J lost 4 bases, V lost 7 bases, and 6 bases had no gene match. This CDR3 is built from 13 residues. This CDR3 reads CAITPREGYEQYF. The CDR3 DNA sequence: TGTGCCATCACCCCTCGGGAGGGGTACGAGCAGTACTTC.

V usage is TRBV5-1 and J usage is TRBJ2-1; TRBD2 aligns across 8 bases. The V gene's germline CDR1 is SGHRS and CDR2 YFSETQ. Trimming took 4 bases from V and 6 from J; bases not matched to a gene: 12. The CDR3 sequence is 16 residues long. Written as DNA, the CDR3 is TGCGCCAGCAGCCTGCCGGGCAGCGGGAGCACCAATGAGCAGTTCTTC. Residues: CASSLPGSGSTNEQFF.

CDR3 DNA sequence: TGTGCCAGCAGCCTGGCGGCGGGGGAGGGTGAAAAACTGTTTTTT. Amino acid sequence: CASSLAAGEGEKLFF. The chain recombines TRBV5-6 with TRBJ1-4; weak D call: TRBD1 (5 bases). V shed 4 bases and J shed 7 bases, with 17 bases lying between them. CDR3 length equals 15 residues. Germline V CDR1 and CDR2: SGHDT, YYEEEE.

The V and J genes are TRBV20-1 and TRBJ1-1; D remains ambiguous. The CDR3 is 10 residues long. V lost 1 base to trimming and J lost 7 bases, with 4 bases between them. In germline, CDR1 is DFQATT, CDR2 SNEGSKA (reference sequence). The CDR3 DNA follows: TGCAGTGCTAGAGTCAGTGAAGCTTTCTTT. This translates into CSARVSEAFF.

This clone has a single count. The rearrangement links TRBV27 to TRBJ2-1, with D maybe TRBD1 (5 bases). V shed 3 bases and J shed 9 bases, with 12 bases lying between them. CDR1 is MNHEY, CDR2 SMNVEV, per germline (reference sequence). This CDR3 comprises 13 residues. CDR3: CASSFQIRGEQFF. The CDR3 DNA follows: TGTGCCAGCAGTTTCCAAATAAGGGGTGAGCAGTTCTTC.

The CDR3 protein is CASSLRVGLEVPGELFF. The DNA of the CDR3 is TGTGCCAGCAGCTTAAGGGTGGGACTAGAAGTCCCCGGGGAGCTGTTTTTT. The chain uses TRBV11-2 and TRBJ2-2; 8 nucleotides line up with TRBD2. Germline V lookup: CDR1 SGHAT, CDR2 FQNNGV. This CDR3 has 17 residues. With V trimmed by 2 bases and J by 6 bases, 11 bases remained unmatched.

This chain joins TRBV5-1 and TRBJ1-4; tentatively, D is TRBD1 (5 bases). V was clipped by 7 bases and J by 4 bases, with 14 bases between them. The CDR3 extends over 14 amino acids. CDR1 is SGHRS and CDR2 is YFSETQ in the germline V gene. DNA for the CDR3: TGCGCCAGCGCCCCGGGGAGGGGTAATGAAAAACTGTTTTTT. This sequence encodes CASAPGRGNEKLFF.

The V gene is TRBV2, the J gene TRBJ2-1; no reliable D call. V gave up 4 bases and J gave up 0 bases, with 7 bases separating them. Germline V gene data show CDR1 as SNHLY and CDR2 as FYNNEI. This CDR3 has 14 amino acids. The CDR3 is CASSGLPSYNEQFF. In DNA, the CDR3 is TGTGCCAGCAGTGGGCTACCCTCCTACAATGAGCAGTTCTTC.

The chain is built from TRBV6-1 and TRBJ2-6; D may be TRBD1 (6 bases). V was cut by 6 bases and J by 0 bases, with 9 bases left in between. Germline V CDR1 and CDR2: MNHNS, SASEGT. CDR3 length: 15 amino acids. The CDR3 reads CASRTRGSGANVLTF. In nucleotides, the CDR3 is TGTGCCAGCAGAACCAGGGGCTCTGGGGCCAACGTCCTGACTTTC.

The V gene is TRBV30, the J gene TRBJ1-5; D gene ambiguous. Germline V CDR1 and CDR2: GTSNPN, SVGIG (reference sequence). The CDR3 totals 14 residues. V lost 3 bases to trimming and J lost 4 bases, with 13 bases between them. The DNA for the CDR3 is TGTGCCTGGAGCCCTCCCCCAGGAAATCAGCCCCAGCATTTT. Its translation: CAWSPPPGNQPQHF. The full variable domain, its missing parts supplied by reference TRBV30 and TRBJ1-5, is SQTIHQWPATLVQPVGSPLSLECTVEGTSNPNLYWYRQAAGRGLQLLFYSVGIGQISSEVPQNLSASRPQDRQFILSSKKLLLSDSGFYLCAWSPPPGNQPQHFGDGTRLSIL.

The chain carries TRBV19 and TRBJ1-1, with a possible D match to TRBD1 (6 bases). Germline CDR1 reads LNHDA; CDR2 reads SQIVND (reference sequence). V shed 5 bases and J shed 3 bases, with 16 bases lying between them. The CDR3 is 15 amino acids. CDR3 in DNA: TGTGCCAGTAGTCCCAACAGGGTCGGGGACACTGAAGCTTTCTTT. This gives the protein CASSPNRVGDTEAFF. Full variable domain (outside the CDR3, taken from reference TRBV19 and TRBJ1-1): DGGITQSPKYLFRKEGQNVTLSCEQNLNHDAMYWYRQDPGQGLRLIYYSQIVNDFQKGDIAEGYSVSREKKESFPLTVTSAQKNPTAFYLCASSPNRVGDTEAFFGQGTRLTVV.

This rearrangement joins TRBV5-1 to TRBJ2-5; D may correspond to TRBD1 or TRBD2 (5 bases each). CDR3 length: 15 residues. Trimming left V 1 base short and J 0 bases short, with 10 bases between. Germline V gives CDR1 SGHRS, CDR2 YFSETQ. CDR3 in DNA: TGCGCCAGCAGCTTGCTCCGGGGCGACCAAGAGACCCAGTACTTC. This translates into CASSLLRGDQETQYF.

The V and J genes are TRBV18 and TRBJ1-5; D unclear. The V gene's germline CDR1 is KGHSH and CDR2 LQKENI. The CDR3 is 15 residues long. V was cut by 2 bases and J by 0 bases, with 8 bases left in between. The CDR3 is CASSPGQLSNQPQHF. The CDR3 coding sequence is TGTGCCAGCTCACCAGGGCAGCTTAGCAATCAGCCCCAGCATTTT.

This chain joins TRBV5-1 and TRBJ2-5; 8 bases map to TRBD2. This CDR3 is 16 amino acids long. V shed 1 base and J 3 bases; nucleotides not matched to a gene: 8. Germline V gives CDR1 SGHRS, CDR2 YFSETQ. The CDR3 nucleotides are TGCGCCAGCAGCTTGATTTGGGCGGGAGGAGAAGAGACCCAGTACTTC. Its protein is CASSLIWAGGEETQYF. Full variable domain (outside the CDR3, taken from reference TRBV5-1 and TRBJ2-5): KAGVTQTPRYLIKTRGQQVTLSCSPISGHRSVSWYQQTPGQGLQFLFEYFSETQRNKGNFPGRFSGRQFSNSRSEMNVSTLELGDSALYLCASSLIWAGGEETQYFGPGTRLLVL.

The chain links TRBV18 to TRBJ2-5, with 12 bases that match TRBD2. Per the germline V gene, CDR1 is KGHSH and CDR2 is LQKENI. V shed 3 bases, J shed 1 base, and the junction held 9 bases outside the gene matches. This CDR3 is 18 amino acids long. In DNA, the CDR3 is TGTGCCAGCTCACCGAATCGACTAGCGGGAGACGTCCAAGAGACCCAGTACTTC. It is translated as CASSPNRLAGDVQETQYF. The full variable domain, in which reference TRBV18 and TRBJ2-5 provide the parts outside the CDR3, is NAGVMQNPRHLVRRRGQEARLRCSPMKGHSHVYWYRQLPEEGLKFMVYLQKENIIDESGMPKERFSAEFPKEGPSILRIQQVVRGDSAAYFCASSPNRLAGDVQETQYFGPGTRLLVL.

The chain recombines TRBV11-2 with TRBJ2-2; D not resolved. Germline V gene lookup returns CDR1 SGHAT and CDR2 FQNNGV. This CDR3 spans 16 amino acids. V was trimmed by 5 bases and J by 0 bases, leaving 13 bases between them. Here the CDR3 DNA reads TGTGCCAGCAGCCCAGGCTACTCCTCGAACACCGGGGAGCTGTTTTTT. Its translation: CASSPGYSSNTGELFF.